This T cell receptor (beta chain) was documented in a study of T cell responses to AZD1222 COVID-19 vaccine. Notes on the study in general: Rises in breadth and depth of Spike-specific TCRs came after two AZD1222 doses.

Comment on this clone: Its antigen is undetermined.

Data came from immunoSEQ multiplex PCR; TCRdb stores just in-frame clones and leaves some out. The sample yields roughly 130,000 clones, 88% seen once. Germline lookup yields CDR1 SQVTM and CDR2 ANQGSEA. The CDR3 totals 15 residues. J lost 5 bases, V lost 4 bases, and 9 bases had no gene match. This sample comprised peripheral blood, obtained on day 0 of MenACWY control vaccination. The chain combines TRBV29-1 with TRBJ1-1; 11 bases are a match to TRBD1. This sequence originates from an adult in good health. The CDR3: CSVANPGTGGTEAFF. The CDR3 nucleotides are TGCAGCGTTGCAAACCCCGGGACAGGGGGAACTGAAGCTTTCTTT.